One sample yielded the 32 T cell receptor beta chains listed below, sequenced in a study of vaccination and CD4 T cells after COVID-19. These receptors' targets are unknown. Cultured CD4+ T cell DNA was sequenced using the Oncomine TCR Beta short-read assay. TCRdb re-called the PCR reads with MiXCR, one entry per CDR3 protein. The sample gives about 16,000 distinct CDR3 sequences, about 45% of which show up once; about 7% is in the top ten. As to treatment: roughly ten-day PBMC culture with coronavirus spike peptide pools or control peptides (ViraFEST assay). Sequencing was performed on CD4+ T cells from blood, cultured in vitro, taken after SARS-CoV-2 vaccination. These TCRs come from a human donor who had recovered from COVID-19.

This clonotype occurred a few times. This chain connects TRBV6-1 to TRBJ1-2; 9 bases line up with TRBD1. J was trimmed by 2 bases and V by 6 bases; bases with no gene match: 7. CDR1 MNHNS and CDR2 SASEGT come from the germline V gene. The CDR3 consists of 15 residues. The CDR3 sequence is CASRPTGTGNYGYTF. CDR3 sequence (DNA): TGTGCCAGCAGACCGACCGGGACAGGGAACTATGGCTACACCTTC.

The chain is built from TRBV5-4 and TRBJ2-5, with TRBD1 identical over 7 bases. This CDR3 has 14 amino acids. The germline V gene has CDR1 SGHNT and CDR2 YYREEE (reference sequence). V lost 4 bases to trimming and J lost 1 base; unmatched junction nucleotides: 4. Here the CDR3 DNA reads TGTGCCAGCAGCAAACAGGGGCTCCAAGAGACCCAGTACTTC. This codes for CASSKQGLQETQYF.

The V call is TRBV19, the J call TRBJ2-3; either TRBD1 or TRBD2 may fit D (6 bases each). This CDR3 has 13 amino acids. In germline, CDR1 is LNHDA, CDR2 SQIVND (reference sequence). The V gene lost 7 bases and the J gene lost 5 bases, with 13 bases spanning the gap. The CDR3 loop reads CASIGGRGDTQYF. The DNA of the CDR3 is TGTGCCAGTATAGGGGGGCGAGGAGATACGCAGTATTTT. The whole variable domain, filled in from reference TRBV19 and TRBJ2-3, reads DGGITQSPKYLFRKEGQNVTLSCEQNLNHDAMYWYRQDPGQGLRLIYYSQIVNDFQKGDIAEGYSVSREKKESFPLTVTSAQKNPTAFYLCASIGGRGDTQYFGPGTRLTVL.

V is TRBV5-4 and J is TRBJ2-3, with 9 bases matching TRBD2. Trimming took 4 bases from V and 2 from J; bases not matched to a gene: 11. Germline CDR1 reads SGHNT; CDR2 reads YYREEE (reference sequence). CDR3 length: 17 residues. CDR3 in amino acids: CASSGGSGRAITDTQYF. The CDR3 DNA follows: TGTGCCAGCAGCGGGGGTAGCGGGAGAGCGATCACAGATACGCAGTATTTT.

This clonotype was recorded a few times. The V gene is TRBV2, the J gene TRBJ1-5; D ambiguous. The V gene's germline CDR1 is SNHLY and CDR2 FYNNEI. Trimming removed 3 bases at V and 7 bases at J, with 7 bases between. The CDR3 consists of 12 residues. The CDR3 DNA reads TGTGCCAGCAGTGAGGGCTTCCAGCCCCAGCATTTT. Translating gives CASSEGFQPQHF.

CDR3 residues: CASSRSREVGTDTQYF. In DNA, the CDR3 is TGTGCCAGCAGCCGGTCCCGGGAGGTGGGCACAGATACGCAGTATTTT. The chain carries TRBV4-2 and TRBJ2-3; 7 nucleotides match TRBD2. The CDR3 sequence is 16 residues long. J lost 1 base, V lost 4 bases, and 8 bases had no gene match. Per the germline V gene, CDR1 is LGHNA and CDR2 is YNFKEQ.

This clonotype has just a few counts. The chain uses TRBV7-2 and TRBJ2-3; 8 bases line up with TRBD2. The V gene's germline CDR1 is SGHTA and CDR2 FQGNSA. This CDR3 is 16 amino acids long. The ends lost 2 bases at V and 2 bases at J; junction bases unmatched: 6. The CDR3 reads CASSLSRGRTTDTQYF. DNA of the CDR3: TGTGCCAGCAGCTTATCTCGCGGGAGGACCACAGATACGCAGTATTTT. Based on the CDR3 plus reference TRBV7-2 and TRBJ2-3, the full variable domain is GAGVSQSPSNKVTEKGKDVELRCDPISGHTALYWYRQSLGQGLEFLIYFQGNSAPDKSGLPSDRFSAERTGGSVSTLTIQRTQQEDSAVYLCASSLSRGRTTDTQYFGPGTRLTVL.

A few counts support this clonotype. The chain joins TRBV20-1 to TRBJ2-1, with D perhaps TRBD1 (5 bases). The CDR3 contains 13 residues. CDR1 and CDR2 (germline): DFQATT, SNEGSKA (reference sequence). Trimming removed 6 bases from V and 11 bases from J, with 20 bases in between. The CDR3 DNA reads TGCAGTGCCATAGAGCAGGGCAAGGGAAAGCAGTTCTTC. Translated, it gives CSAIEQGKGKQFF.

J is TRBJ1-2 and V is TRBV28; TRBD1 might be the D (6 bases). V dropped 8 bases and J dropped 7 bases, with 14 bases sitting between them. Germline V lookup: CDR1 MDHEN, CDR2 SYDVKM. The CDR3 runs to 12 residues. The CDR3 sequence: CASSRAGAGYTF. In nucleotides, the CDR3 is TGTGCCAGCTCACGCGCGGGGGCTGGCTACACCTTC.

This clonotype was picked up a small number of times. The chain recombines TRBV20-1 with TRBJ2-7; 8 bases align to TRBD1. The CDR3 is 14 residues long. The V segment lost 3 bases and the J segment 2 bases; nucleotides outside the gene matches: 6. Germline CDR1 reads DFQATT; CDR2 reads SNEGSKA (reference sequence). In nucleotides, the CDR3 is TGCAGTGCTAGTGGAGGGACAGGAGCCTACGAGCAGTACTTC. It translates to CSASGGTGAYEQYF.

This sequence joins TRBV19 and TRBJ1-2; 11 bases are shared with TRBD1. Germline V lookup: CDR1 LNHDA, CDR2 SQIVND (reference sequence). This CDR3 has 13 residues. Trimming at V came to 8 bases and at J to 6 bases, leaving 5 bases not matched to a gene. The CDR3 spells CASRDRGTDGYTF. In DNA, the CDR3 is TGTGCCAGTCGGGACAGGGGGACAGATGGCTACACCTTC.

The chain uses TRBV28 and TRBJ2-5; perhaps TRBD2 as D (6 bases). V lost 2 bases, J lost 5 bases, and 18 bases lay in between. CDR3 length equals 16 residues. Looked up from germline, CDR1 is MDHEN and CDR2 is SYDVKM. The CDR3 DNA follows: TGTGCCAGCAGTTTAGCGGGATCCACCAGGCGGGAGACCCAGTACTTC. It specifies CASSLAGSTRRETQYF.

The CDR3 DNA follows: TGTGCCACCAGCACCACCCGGAGCGGGGAGTGGGGCAATCAGCCCCAGCATTTT. Translation gives CATSTTRSGEWGNQPQHF. The chain has TRBV15 and TRBJ1-5, with unresolved D. Trimming shortened V by 4 bases and J by 2 bases, and 21 bases separated the two germline ends. Germline-derived CDR1 and CDR2 are LNHNV and YYDKDF (reference sequence). The CDR3 length is 18 residues.

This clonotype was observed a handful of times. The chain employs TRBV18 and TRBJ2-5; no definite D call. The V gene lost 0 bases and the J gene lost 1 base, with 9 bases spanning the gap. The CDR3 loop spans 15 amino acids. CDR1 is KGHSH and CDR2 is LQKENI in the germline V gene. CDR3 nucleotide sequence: TGTGCCAGCTCACCACCGGCAGGTATCCAAGAGACCCAGTACTTC. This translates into CASSPPAGIQETQYF. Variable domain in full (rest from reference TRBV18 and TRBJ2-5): NAGVMQNPRHLVRRRGQEARLRCSPMKGHSHVYWYRQLPEEGLKFMVYLQKENIIDESGMPKERFSAEFPKEGPSILRIQQVVRGDSAAYFCASSPPAGIQETQYFGPGTRLLVL.

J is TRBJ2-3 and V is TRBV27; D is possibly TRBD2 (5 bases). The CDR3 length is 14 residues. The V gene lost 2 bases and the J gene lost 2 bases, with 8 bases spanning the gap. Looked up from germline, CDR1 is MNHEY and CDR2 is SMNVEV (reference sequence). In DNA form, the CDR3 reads TGTGCCAGCAGTTTAATCGGGGTCACAGATACGCAGTATTTT. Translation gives CASSLIGVTDTQYF.

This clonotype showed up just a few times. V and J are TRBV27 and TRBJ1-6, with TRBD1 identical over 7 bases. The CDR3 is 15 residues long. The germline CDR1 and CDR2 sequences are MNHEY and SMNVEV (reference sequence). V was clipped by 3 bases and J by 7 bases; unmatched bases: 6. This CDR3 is CASSLRQGGNSPLHF. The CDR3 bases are TGTGCCAGCAGTTTGCGACAGGGAGGGAATTCACCCCTCCACTTT.

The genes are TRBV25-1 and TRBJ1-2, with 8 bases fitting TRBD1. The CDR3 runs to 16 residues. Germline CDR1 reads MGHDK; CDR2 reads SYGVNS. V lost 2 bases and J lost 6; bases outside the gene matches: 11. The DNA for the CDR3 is TGTGCCAGCAGTGAAATAGACAGGGGATATAAGGATGGCTACACCTTC. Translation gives CASSEIDRGYKDGYTF.

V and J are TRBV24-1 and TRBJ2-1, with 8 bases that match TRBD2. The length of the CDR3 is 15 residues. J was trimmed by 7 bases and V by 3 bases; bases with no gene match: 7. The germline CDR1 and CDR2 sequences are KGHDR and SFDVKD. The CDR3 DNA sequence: TGTGCCACCAGTGATATCAGCGGGAGTGGGAATGAGCAGTTCTTC. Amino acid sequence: CATSDISGSGNEQFF.

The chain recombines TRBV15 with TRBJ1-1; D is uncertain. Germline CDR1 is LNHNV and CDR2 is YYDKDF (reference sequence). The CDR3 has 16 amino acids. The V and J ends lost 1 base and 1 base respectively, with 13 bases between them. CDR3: CATSRARPPWNTEAFF. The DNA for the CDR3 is TGTGCCACCAGCAGAGCCCGGCCACCATGGAACACTGAAGCTTTCTTT.

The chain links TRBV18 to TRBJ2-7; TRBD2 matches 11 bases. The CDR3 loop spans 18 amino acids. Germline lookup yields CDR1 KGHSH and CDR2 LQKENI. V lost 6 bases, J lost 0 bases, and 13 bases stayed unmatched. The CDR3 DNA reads TGTGCCAGCTCGCGGAGTCAGACCGGGACTAGCGGCTCCTACGAGCAGTACTTC. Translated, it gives CASSRSQTGTSGSYEQYF.

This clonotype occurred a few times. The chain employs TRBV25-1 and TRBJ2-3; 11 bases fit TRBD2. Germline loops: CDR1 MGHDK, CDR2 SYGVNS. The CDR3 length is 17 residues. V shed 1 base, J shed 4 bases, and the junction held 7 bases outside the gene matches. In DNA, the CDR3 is TGTGCCAGCAGTGAATCATACGGGACTAGCGGATCAGATACGCAGTATTTT. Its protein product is CASSESYGTSGSDTQYF.

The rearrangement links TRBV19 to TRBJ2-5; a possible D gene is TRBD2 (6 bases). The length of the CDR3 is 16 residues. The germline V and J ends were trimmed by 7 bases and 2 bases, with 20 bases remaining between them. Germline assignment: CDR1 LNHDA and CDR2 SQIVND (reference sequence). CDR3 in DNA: TGTGCCAGTAAGACCTCTAGCGTGACCAAGCAAGAGACCCAGTACTTC. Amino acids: CASKTSSVTKQETQYF. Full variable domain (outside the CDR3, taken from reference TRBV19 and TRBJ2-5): DGGITQSPKYLFRKEGQNVTLSCEQNLNHDAMYWYRQDPGQGLRLIYYSQIVNDFQKGDIAEGYSVSREKKESFPLTVTSAQKNPTAFYLCASKTSSVTKQETQYFGPGTRLLVL.

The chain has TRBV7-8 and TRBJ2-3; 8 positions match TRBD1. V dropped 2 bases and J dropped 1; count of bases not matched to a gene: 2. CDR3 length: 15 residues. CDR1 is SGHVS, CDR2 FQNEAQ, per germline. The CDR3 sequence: CASSLPGQGTDTQYF. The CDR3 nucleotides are TGTGCCAGCAGCTTACCGGGACAGGGCACAGATACGCAGTATTTT.

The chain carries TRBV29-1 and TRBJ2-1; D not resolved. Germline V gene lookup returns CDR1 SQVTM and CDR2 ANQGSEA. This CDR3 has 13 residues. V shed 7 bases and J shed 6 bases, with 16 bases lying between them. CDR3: CSAVPSPGNEQFF. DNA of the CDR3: TGCAGCGCTGTACCCTCCCCCGGCAATGAGCAGTTCTTC.

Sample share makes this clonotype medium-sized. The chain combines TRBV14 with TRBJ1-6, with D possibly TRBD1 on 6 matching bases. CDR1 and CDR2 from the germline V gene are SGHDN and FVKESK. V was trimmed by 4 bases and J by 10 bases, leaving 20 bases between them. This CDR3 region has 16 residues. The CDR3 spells CASSPLGRGARSPLHF. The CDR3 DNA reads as TGTGCCAGCAGCCCCCTCGGTCGGGGGGCGAGGTCACCCCTCCACTTT.

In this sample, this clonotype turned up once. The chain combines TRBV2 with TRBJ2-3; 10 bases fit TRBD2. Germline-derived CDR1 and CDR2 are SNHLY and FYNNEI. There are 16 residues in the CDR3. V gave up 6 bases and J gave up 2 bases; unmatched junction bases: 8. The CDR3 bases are TGTGCCAGCAGCCTCCTAGCGGGAGTGATCACAGATACGCAGTATTTT. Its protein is CASSLLAGVITDTQYF.

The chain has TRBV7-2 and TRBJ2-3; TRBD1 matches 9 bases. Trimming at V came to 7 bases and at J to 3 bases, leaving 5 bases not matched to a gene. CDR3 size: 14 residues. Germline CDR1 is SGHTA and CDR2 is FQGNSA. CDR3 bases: TGTGCCAGCACCCCGGGACAGGGAACAGATACGCAGTATTTT. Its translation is CASTPGQGTDTQYF.

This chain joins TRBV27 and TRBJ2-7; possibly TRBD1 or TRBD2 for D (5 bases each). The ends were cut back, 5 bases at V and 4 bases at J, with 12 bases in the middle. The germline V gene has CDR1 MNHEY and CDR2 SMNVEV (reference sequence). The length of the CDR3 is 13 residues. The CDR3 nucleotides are TGTGCCAGCAGTCTCAGGGACCGATACGAGCAGTACTTC. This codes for CASSLRDRYEQYF.

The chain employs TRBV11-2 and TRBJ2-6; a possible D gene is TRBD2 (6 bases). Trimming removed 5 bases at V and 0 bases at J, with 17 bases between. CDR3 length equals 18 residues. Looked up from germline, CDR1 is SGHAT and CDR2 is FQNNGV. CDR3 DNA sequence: TGTGCCAGCAGCCCACCCGGGACTGGGGACTCTGGGGCCAACGTCCTGACTTTC. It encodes CASSPPGTGDSGANVLTF.

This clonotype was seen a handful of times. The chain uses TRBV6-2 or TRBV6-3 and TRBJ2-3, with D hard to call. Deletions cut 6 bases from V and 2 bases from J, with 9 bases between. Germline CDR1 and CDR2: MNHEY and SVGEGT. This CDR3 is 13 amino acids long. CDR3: CASRRYATDTQYF. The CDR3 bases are TGTGCCAGCAGAAGATACGCCACAGATACGCAGTATTTT.

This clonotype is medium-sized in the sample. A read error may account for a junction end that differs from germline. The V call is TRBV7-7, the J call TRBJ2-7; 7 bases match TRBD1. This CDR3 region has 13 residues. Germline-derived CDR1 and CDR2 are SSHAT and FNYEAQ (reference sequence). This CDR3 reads CASSIDRDYEQYF. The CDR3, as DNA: TGTGCTAGCAGCATCGACAGGGACTACGAGCAGTACTTC.

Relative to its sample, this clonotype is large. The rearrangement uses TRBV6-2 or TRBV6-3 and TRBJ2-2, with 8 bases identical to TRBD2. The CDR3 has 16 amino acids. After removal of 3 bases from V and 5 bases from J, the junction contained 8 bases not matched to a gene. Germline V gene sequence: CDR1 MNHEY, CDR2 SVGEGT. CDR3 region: CASSYTGGARTGELFF. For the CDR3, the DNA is TGTGCCAGCAGTTATACGGGGGGGGCCCGGACCGGGGAGCTGTTTTTT.